These 7 T cell receptor beta chains came from one sample sequenced in a study of blood T cell repertoires in COVID-19. Assay used: immunoSEQ multiplex PCR; TCRdb lists only in-frame clones, some missing. The sample yields about 270,000 clones, roughly 79% seen once. Sequenced material: peripheral blood. These receptor sequences come from a woman in her fifties or sixties with active or convalescent COVID-19.

This clone occurred many times. The chain recombines TRBV2 with TRBJ2-1; possibly TRBD2 for D (6 bases). The germline CDR1 and CDR2 sequences are SNHLY and FYNNEI. V lost 6 bases, J lost 5 bases, and 14 bases lay in between. This CDR3 has 14 residues. DNA for the CDR3: TGTGCCAGCAGAGAGACTAGTACCCACAATGAGCAGTTCTTC. Residues: CASRETSTHNEQFF.

The chain carries TRBV4-2 and TRBJ2-3; 10 positions agree with TRBD2. This CDR3 spans 17 amino acids. The germline V gene has CDR1 LGHNA and CDR2 YNFKEQ. With 1 base clipped from V and 0 bases from J, the junction kept 4 bases outside the gene matches. The CDR3 DNA follows: TGTGCCAGCAGCCAAGCCACTAGCGGGGTTAGCACAGATACGCAGTATTTT. Translation: CASSQATSGVSTDTQYF.

This chain connects TRBV7-2 to TRBJ1-5; no clear D gene. This CDR3 is built from 14 residues. Germline V CDR1 and CDR2: SGHTA, FQGNSA. Trimming stripped 2 bases from V and 3 bases from J, with 8 bases between. The CDR3 DNA is TGTGCCAGCAGCTTAAACAGCTTCAATCAGCCCCAGCATTTT. Translating gives CASSLNSFNQPQHF.

V is TRBV2 and J is TRBJ2-2; TRBD1 is a possible D gene (6 bases). Trimming removed 4 bases from V and 4 bases from J, with 13 bases in between. The CDR3 has 15 amino acids. Germline lookup yields CDR1 SNHLY and CDR2 FYNNEI. The CDR3 nucleotides are TGTGCCAGCAGTGGTGGGGGCGCGGGCACCGGGGAGCTGTTTTTT. The encoded protein is CASSGGGAGTGELFF.

CDR3 sequence reads: CAWRIQGEDTEAFF. For the CDR3, the DNA is TGTGCCTGGAGGATACAGGGGGAGGACACTGAAGCTTTCTTT. The rearrangement links TRBV30 to TRBJ1-1; 8 positions agree with TRBD1. Germline loops: CDR1 GTSNPN, CDR2 SVGIG (reference sequence). V shed 3 bases, J shed 3 bases, and the junction held 6 bases outside the gene matches. This CDR3 spans 14 amino acids.

The chain links TRBV6-5 to TRBJ2-7; 9 bases align to TRBD1. V shed 2 bases and J 2 bases; nucleotides not matched to a gene: 4. The CDR3 has 15 residues. The germline CDR1 and CDR2 sequences are MNHEY and SVGAGI. CDR3 bases: TGTGCCAGCAGTTACCTTCGGACAGGGGCCTACGAGCAGTACTTC. Its protein product is CASSYLRTGAYEQYF.

This clone was picked up one time. V usage is TRBV11-1 and J usage is TRBJ1-1, with 8 bases lining up with TRBD1. Germline CDR1 SGHAT, CDR2 FQDESV (reference sequence). CDR3 length: 16 residues. The junction had 9 bases not matched to a gene; V was cut back by 5 bases and J by 1 base. The CDR3 DNA reads as TGTGCCAGCAGCGCGACAGGGGTAATAGGGAACACTGAAGCTTTCTTT. It encodes CASSATGVIGNTEAFF. Filled out from reference TRBV11-1 and TRBJ1-1, the complete variable domain reads EAEVAQSPRYKITEKSQAVAFWCDPISGHATLYWYRQILGQGPELLVQFQDESVVDDSQLPKDRFSAERLKGVDSTLKIQPAELGDSAMYLCASSATGVIGNTEAFFGQGTRLTVV.